The next 24 T cell receptor beta chains were all read from a single sample in a study of blood T cell repertoires in COVID-19 (dated by TCRdb to about 2020). The library was generated by the immunoSEQ multiplex PCR assay. TCRdb retrieved this table from immuneACCESS and kept in-frame rearrangements only. Not all clones are present; in checked studies, unresolved V genes account for under half, and no reason is known for the remainder. This sample comprises about 70,000 clones, roughly 76% of them detected only once. In total, the top ten clones hold over 25% of the sample. The sequenced sample consisted of peripheral blood. The receptors shown here come from an elderly woman with active or convalescent COVID-19.

The chain employs TRBV5-1 and TRBJ2-5; possibly TRBD2 for D (6 bases). The CDR3 is 14 residues long. With 3 bases removed from V and 1 base from J, the gap between germline ends came to 10 bases. Per the germline V gene, CDR1 is SGHRS and CDR2 is YFSETQ. In DNA, the CDR3 is TGCGCCAGCAGCTCGACGGGAGCCCAAGAGACCCAGTACTTC. Its protein product is CASSSTGAQETQYF.

The chain employs TRBV5-1 and TRBJ1-1; D gene ambiguous. Germline-derived CDR1 and CDR2 are SGHRS and YFSETQ. The germline V and J ends were trimmed by 5 bases and 3 bases, with 11 bases remaining between them. This CDR3 has 13 residues. CDR3 DNA: TGCGCCAGCAGAGAACCCGAGGACACTGAAGCTTTCTTT. It specifies CASREPEDTEAFF.

The rearrangement links TRBV6-5 to TRBJ2-5; possible D gene TRBD2, 5 bases. Germline assignment: CDR1 MNHEY and CDR2 SVGAGI. The CDR3 spans 11 residues. The V end lost 6 bases, the J end lost 7 bases, and 9 bases lay between the germline ends. In DNA, the CDR3 is TGTGCCAGCAGCTCGGGGAGGACCCAGTACTTC. Its protein is CASSSGRTQYF.

The chain has TRBV11-3 and TRBJ2-3; no clear D gene. Trimming stripped 1 base from V and 2 bases from J, with 4 bases between. There are 13 residues in the CDR3. Germline V CDR1 and CDR2: SGHNT, YENEEA. In nucleotides, the CDR3 is TGTGCCAGCAGCTTAGGTTACACAGATACGCAGTATTTT. Its protein product is CASSLGYTDTQYF.

The count of this clone is one. V is TRBV20-1 and J is TRBJ2-2; 9 nucleotides match TRBD1. The CDR3 totals 15 residues. Looked up from germline, CDR1 is DFQATT and CDR2 is SNEGSKA (reference sequence). J lost 3 bases, V lost 6 bases, and 8 bases had no gene match. The CDR3 DNA sequence: TGCAGTGCCAGTCAAGGGACAGGGTACACCGGGGAGCTGTTTTTT. As protein: CSASQGTGYTGELFF.

The genes are TRBV5-1 and TRBJ2-1; possibly TRBD1 for D (6 bases). Trimming stripped 0 bases from V and 9 bases from J, with 19 bases between. CDR1 is SGHRS and CDR2 is YFSETQ in the germline V gene. The CDR3 loop spans 16 amino acids. The CDR3 loop is CASSLAGSRTVPEQFF. Here the CDR3 DNA reads TGCGCCAGCAGCTTGGCGGGCAGCAGGACAGTTCCTGAGCAGTTCTTC.

On this clone itself: Other nucleotide sequences from this sample produce the same CDR3. The chain couples TRBV7-2 to TRBJ2-5; 7 positions match TRBD2. The CDR3 runs 11 residues. Trimming cost V 4 bases and J 9 bases; bases outside gene matches: 2. The germline CDR1 and CDR2 sequences are SGHTA and FQGNSA. As DNA, the CDR3 is TGTGCCAGCAGCTATGGGGGGGCCCAGTACTTC. This encodes CASSYGGAQYF.

The chain employs TRBV6-5 and TRBJ1-3; the D gene is possibly TRBD1 (6 bases). V lost 8 bases, J lost 3 bases, and 11 bases lay in between. This CDR3 comprises 13 residues. In germline, CDR1 is MNHEY, CDR2 SVGAGI. The CDR3 region has the DNA TGTGCCAGCCTCACAGGGTTTGGAAACACCATATATTTT. Translation gives CASLTGFGNTIYF.

The chain employs TRBV18 and TRBJ1-1, with 7 bases identical to TRBD1. From germline, CDR1 is KGHSH and CDR2 LQKENI. With 5 bases clipped from V and 3 bases from J, the junction kept 0 bases outside the gene matches. The CDR3 totals 12 residues. CDR3 protein: CASSTGDTEAFF. The CDR3 nucleotides are TGTGCCAGCTCAACAGGGGACACTGAAGCTTTCTTT. Looking up the rest from reference TRBV18 and TRBJ1-1 gives the full variable domain: NAGVMQNPRHLVRRRGQEARLRCSPMKGHSHVYWYRQLPEEGLKFMVYLQKENIIDESGMPKERFSAEFPKEGPSILRIQQVVRGDSAAYFCASSTGDTEAFFGQGTRLTVV.

This clone has a handful of counts. This chain connects TRBV7-2 to TRBJ1-2; D unclear. V lost 1 base and J lost 3, with 12 bases in between. The CDR3 totals 15 residues. Germline V lookup: CDR1 SGHTA, CDR2 FQGNSA. The CDR3 DNA is TGTGCCAGCAGCTTAGATGTCAGGAACTACTATGGCTACACCTTC. Protein sequence: CASSLDVRNYYGYTF. The variable domain in full, completed from reference TRBV7-2 and TRBJ1-2, reads GAGVSQSPSNKVTEKGKDVELRCDPISGHTALYWYRQSLGQGLEFLIYFQGNSAPDKSGLPSDRFSAERTGGSVSTLTIQRTQQEDSAVYLCASSLDVRNYYGYTFGSGTRLTVV.

The chain has TRBV9 and TRBJ2-3; 9 bases are shared with TRBD1. V shed 4 bases and J 2 bases; nucleotides not matched to a gene: 5. From germline, CDR1 is SGDLS and CDR2 YYNGEE. The CDR3 loop spans 15 amino acids. CDR3 protein: CASSSRTGATDTQYF. The CDR3 region has the DNA TGTGCCAGCAGCTCTCGGACAGGGGCCACAGATACGCAGTATTTT.

J is TRBJ1-4 and V is TRBV7-8; D might be TRBD1 (5 bases). The CDR3 is 16 amino acids. CDR1 is SGHVS and CDR2 is FQNEAQ in the germline V gene. Trimming shortened V by 2 bases and J by 1 base, and 11 bases separated the two germline ends. CDR3: CASSLSGTGTNEKLFF. The CDR3 DNA reads TGTGCCAGCAGCTTAAGTGGCACAGGAACTAATGAAAAACTGTTTTTT.

This clone turned up a few times. The chain links TRBV30 to TRBJ1-1; no clear D. CDR3 length: 12 residues. The germline CDR1 and CDR2 sequences are GTSNPN and SVGIG (reference sequence). The V end lost 0 bases, the J end lost 2 bases, and 4 bases lay between the germline ends. The CDR3 nucleotides read TGTGCCTGGAGTGTAGCTAACACTGAAGCTTTCTTT. Translating gives CAWSVANTEAFF.

The chain recombines TRBV6-6 with TRBJ1-4; D is perhaps TRBD1 (5 bases). CDR3 size: 14 residues. V was clipped by 4 bases and J by 5 bases, with 11 bases between them. In germline, CDR1 is MNHNY, CDR2 SVGAGI (reference sequence). The CDR3 loop reads CASSSFRQNEKLFF. CDR3 coding DNA: TGTGCCAGCAGTTCCTTTCGACAGAATGAAAAACTGTTTTTT.

The chain couples TRBV5-4 to TRBJ2-7; the D gene is possibly TRBD2 (5 bases). The CDR3 contains 14 residues. In germline, CDR1 is SGHNT, CDR2 YYREEE (reference sequence). The V gene lost 0 bases and the J gene lost 0 bases, with 7 bases spanning the gap. CDR3 protein: CASSLGRSSYEQYF. The DNA for the CDR3 is TGTGCCAGCAGCTTGGGGAGGAGCTCCTACGAGCAGTACTTC.

This rearrangement joins TRBV4-3 to TRBJ1-1, with D uncertain. V lost 2 bases, J lost 7 bases, and 11 bases lay in between. CDR3 length: 13 residues. In germline, CDR1 is LGHNA, CDR2 YSLEER. This CDR3 reads CASSQTVAFEAFF. As DNA, the CDR3 is TGCGCCAGCAGCCAAACAGTTGCCTTTGAAGCTTTCTTT.

The chain uses TRBV7-9 and TRBJ1-6, with D possibly TRBD1 on 5 matching bases. The CDR3 sequence is 16 residues long. V was cut by 8 bases and J by 2 bases, with 16 bases left in between. In germline, CDR1 is SEHNR, CDR2 FQNEAQ (reference sequence). The CDR3 region has the DNA TGTGCCAGCTGCAAAGGGCAGGGTGCCTATAATTCACCCCTCCACTTT. Protein sequence: CASCKGQGAYNSPLHF.

V gene TRBV5-5 combines with J gene TRBJ2-7, with 7 bases identical to TRBD1. The CDR3 contains 13 residues. The J segment lost 3 bases and the V segment lost 2 bases, leaving 2 bases of the junction unmatched. The germline V gene has CDR1 SGHKS and CDR2 YYEKEE (reference sequence). The CDR3 sequence: CASSFNRGYEQYF. The CDR3, as DNA: TGTGCCAGCAGCTTTAACAGGGGCTACGAGCAGTACTTC.

This clone was seen a single time. This chain joins TRBV15 and TRBJ2-2; 7 bases fit TRBD1. Germline V gives CDR1 LNHNV, CDR2 YYDKDF (reference sequence). This CDR3 contains 16 residues. Germline trimming cut 0 bases from V and 6 bases from J; bases unmatched to any gene: 7. CDR3 loop: CATSRDEGAPPGELFF. The CDR3 DNA follows: TGTGCCACCAGCAGAGATGAGGGGGCGCCCCCCGGGGAGCTGTTTTTT.

The rearrangement uses TRBV24-1 and TRBJ2-3; the match to TRBD2 covers 10 bases. The ends lost 0 bases at V and 1 base at J; junction bases unmatched: 3. CDR1 and CDR2 from the germline V gene are KGHDR and SFDVKD. The CDR3 extends over 17 amino acids. As DNA, the CDR3 is TGTGCCACCAGTGATTTGCGGCTAGCGGGGGGCACAGATACGCAGTATTTT. Amino acid sequence: CATSDLRLAGGTDTQYF.

CDR3 in amino acids: CASSYRGGRDTQYF. CDR3 in DNA: TGTGCCAGCAGTTATCGGGGTGGTAGAGATACGCAGTATTTT. The V and J genes are TRBV6-5 and TRBJ2-3, with a weak D call TRBD2 (5 bases). This CDR3 has 14 amino acids. The V gene's germline CDR1 is MNHEY and CDR2 SVGAGI. Trimming removed 3 bases at V and 5 bases at J, with 12 bases between.

This clone appeared a few times. This rearrangement joins TRBV2 to TRBJ1-6; 10 bases line up with TRBD1. Germline-derived CDR1 and CDR2 are SNHLY and FYNNEI. V shed 2 bases and J 9 bases; nucleotides not matched to a gene: 4. There are 15 residues in the CDR3. The DNA of the CDR3 is TGTGCCAGCAGTGAACTTGGACAGGGGGTTTCACCCCTCCACTTT. It codes for CASSELGQGVSPLHF.

The chain couples TRBV3-1 (or the pseudogene TRBV3-2) to TRBJ1-1, with TRBD1 identical over 7 bases. V shed 3 bases, J shed 8 bases, and the junction held 6 bases outside the gene matches. This CDR3 is built from 13 residues. The germline CDR1 and CDR2 sequences are LGHDT and YNNKEL (reference sequence). CDR3 residues: CASSHEQGPEAFF. The CDR3 nucleotides are TGTGCCAGCAGCCACGAACAGGGGCCCGAAGCTTTCTTT.

The CDR3 spells CASSLEGWRGLSSYEQYF. DNA of the CDR3: TGTGCCAGCAGCTTAGAAGGATGGCGGGGCCTCAGCTCCTACGAGCAGTACTTC. This chain uses TRBV7-9 with TRBJ2-7; possible D gene TRBD2, 6 bases. V was trimmed by 1 base and J by 0 bases, leaving 19 bases between them. The germline V gene has CDR1 SEHNR and CDR2 FQNEAQ (reference sequence). There are 18 residues in the CDR3.